This record covers a single T cell receptor (beta chain). Its cognate antigen is unknown. It was by 5'RACE template switching with UMIs that TCR beta cDNA was made. TCRdb reprocessed the 5' RACE reads; each CDR3 protein has one entry and no DNA is given. This sample's clone table lists roughly 450,000 distinct CDR3 sequences. This entry belongs to a study of T cells expressing NK-cell markers. Study-wide results and caveats: Where four donors were concerned, these clonotypes also led the CD3+CD56-NKG2C+ fraction. Dominant NKG2C+ clonotypes in five to seven donors made up about 1.0-7.0% of CD8+ T cells. Whether expanded NKG2C+ T cell clones were HCMV specific stayed uncertain.

The TCR originated in a woman between 50 and 59 years old in good health. The specimen was blood T cells: a sorted CD56 or NKG2C T cell subset, CD4+ or CD8+ T cells, or bulk PBMC T cells (not recorded which).

The CDR3 sequence: CATSDGSPAKETQYF. The J gene is TRBJ2-5, the V gene TRBV24-1. The CDR3 is 15 residues long. Germline V gives CDR1 KGHDR, CDR2 SFDVKD.